The following is a T cell receptor beta chain sequence with its context. Its antigen is still unknown. These data belong to a study of cytomegalovirus exposure and HLA in healthy donors. The PCR made use of 60 Vbeta and 13 Jbeta primers. Study processing details: About 11 million of the 80 million or so unique TCR beta chains counted in a later analysis were shared. TCRdb's table, derived via immunoSEQ multiplex PCR, lists solely in-frame clones and lacks some. The V and J calls and clone size come from that table; D and trimming were worked out from the DNA. The sample shows some 120,000 clones, 74% of them seen only once. Trimming removed 5 bases at V and 4 bases at J, with 9 bases between. CDR1 SGHAT and CDR2 FQDESV come from the germline V gene (reference sequence). The length of the CDR3 is 13 residues. The study's findings and limits: Analysis was carried out at a later point, and it linked a missense DCLRE1C variant to TCR beta V- and J-gene trimming. Accurate prediction of most subjects' HLA-A and HLA-B alleles from TCR beta sequences was reported. Altogether, some 170 TCR beta chains were recorded as cytomegalovirus-associated.

This receptor was identified in a man aged 35 to 55 in good health and CMV-seropositive. The sequencing input was PBMCs. The chain employs TRBV11-1 and TRBJ2-1, with D unclear. CDR3 coding DNA: TGTGCCAGCAGCCCGAGGCGTTACAATGAGCAGTTCTTC. Translated: CASSPRRYNEQFF.